This TCR beta chain appears in the sequencing data of a study of Ad26.COV2.S vaccination and SARS-CoV-2 variants. Study background: Ad26.COV2.S, an intramuscular injection, was given once or twice 56 days apart.

Data came from immunoSEQ multiplex PCR; TCRdb stores just in-frame clones and leaves some out. The sample lists about 350,000 clones, around 84% occurring once. Note on this clone: Its antigen is as yet unknown.

Findings and caveats of the study: Breadth and depth estimates from TCRs may understate total T cell responses.

Treatment given: some 19 received Ad26.COV2.S at low or high dose, single or two shots; several received placebo; per-sample allocation not given. On day 63 after the first injection, vaccine and placebo recipients gave samples. A Boston adult aged 18-55 years was the donor. The CDR3 runs to 16 residues. V was pared by 3 bases and J by 0 bases, with 9 bases between. Germline V gene sequence: CDR1 SNHLY, CDR2 FYNNEI. This receptor was obtained from a person between 18 and 60 years old who received the Ad26.COV2.S COVID-19 vaccine or a placebo. This sequence joins TRBV2 and TRBJ2-6; unclear D gene. The material sequenced was peripheral blood, taken in a trial of Ad26.COV2.S vaccine versus placebo. CDR3 sequence reads: CASSDQPPSGANVLTF. CDR3 nucleotides: TGTGCCAGCAGTGACCAACCCCCCTCTGGGGCCAACGTCCTGACTTTC.